This entry lists 2 T cell receptor beta chains sequenced from one sample in a study of T cells after posttransplantation cyclophosphamide (dated by TCRdb to the mid-2010s). Libraries were made using the immunoSEQ multiplex PCR assay. The clones in this table, taken by TCRdb from immuneACCESS, are in-frame only. Not every clone is retained; where verified, under half of the shortfall comes from an unresolved V gene, and the cause of the rest is unknown. Recorded for this sample are 3,500 to 4,000 clones; about 69% of them occurred a single time. Clones ranked in the top ten supply roughly three fifths of the sample. The control cohort was about a dozen patients given myeloablative marrow transplants with methotrexate plus a calcineurin inhibitor, sampled 1 year after transplant. The specimen was PBMCs, collected after allogeneic stem cell transplant with calcineurin inhibitor and methotrexate. Receptor source: a female patient between 50 and 60 years old who received an allogeneic stem cell transplant from an unrelated donor, was CMV-positive, and had acute and chronic GVHD. In transplant recipients, some T cells may be of donor rather than host origin.

The chain has TRBV6-6 and TRBJ2-7, with D hard to call. The germline V gene encodes CDR1 MNHNY and CDR2 SVGAGI (reference sequence). Deletions cut 0 bases from V and 6 bases from J, with 12 bases between. The CDR3 is 14 amino acids. As DNA, the CDR3 is TGTGCCAGCAGTTACTCGTGGTTGGCAGGCGAGCAGTACTTC. Residues: CASSYSWLAGEQYF.

This chain uses TRBV6-5 with TRBJ2-7; a weak D match, TRBD1 (6 bases). The V end was cut by 8 bases, the J end by 0 bases, with 11 bases between. The CDR3 covers 13 residues. From germline, CDR1 is MNHEY and CDR2 SVGAGI. DNA for the CDR3: TGTGCCAGCTGCAGGGGTTTCTCCTACGAGCAGTACTTC. It translates to CASCRGFSYEQYF.